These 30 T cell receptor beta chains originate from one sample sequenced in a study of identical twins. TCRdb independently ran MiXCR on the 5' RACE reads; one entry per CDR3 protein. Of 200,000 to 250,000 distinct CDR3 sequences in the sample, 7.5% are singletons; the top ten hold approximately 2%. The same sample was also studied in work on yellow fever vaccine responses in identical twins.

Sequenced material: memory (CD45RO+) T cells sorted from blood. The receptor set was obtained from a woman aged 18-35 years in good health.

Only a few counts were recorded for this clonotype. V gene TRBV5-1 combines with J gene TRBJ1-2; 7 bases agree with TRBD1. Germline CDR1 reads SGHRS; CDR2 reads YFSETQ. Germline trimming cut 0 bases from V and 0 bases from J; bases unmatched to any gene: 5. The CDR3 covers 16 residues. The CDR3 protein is CASSLAGQNTNYGYTF. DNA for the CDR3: TGCGCCAGCAGCTTGGCGGGACAGAATACTAACTATGGCTACACCTTC.

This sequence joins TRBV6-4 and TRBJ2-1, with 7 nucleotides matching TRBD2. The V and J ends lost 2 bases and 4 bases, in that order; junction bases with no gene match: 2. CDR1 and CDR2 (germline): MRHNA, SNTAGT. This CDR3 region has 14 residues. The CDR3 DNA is TGTGCCAGCAGTGACACTAGCGATTACAATGAGCAGTTCTTC. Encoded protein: CASSDTSDYNEQFF.

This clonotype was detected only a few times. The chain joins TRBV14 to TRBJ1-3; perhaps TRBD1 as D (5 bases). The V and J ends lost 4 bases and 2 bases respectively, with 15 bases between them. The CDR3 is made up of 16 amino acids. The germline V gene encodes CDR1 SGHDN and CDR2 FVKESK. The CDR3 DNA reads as TGTGCCAGCAGCCCCAGGGCGAACATCGCTGGAAACACCATATATTTT. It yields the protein CASSPRANIAGNTIYF. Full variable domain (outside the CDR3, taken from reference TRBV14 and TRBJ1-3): EAGVTQFPSHSVIEKGQTVTLRCDPISGHDNLYWYRRVMGKEIKFLLHFVKESKQDESGMPNNRFLAERTGGTYSTLKVQPAELEDSGVYFCASSPRANIAGNTIYFGEGSWLTVV.

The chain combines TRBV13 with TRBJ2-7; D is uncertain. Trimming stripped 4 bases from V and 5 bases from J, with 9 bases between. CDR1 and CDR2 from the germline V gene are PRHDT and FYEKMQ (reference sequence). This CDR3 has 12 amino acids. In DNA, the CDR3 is TGTGCCAGCAGCTCCGGTGGAGACGAGCAGTACTTC. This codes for CASSSGGDEQYF.

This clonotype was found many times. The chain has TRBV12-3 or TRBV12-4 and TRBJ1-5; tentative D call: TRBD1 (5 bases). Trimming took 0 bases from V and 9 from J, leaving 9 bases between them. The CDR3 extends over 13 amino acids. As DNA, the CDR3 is TGTGCCAGCAGTTTAGCAGTGGGGGGGCCCCAGCATTTT. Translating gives CASSLAVGGPQHF.

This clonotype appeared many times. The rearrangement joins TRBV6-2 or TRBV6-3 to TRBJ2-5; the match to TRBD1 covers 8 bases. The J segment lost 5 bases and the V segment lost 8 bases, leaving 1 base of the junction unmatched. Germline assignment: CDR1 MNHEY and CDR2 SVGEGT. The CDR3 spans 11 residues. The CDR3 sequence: CASGQGETQYF. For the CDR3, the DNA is TGTGCCAGCGGACAGGGTGAGACCCAGTACTTC.

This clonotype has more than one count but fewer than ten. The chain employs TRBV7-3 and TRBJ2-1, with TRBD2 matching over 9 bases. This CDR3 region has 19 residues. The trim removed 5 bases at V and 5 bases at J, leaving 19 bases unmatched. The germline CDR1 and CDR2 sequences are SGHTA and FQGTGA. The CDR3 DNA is TGTGCCAGCAGCCAAGGCGCTGCTTACAGGGGCGGGAGGGACAATGAGCAGTTCTTC. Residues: CASSQGAAYRGGRDNEQFF.

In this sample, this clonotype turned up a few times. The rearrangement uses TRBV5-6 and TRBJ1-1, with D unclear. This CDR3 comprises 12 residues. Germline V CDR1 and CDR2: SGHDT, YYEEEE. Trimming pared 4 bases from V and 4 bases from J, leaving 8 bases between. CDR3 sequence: CASSLRFTEAFF. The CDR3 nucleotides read TGTGCCAGCAGCCTGCGCTTCACTGAAGCTTTCTTT.

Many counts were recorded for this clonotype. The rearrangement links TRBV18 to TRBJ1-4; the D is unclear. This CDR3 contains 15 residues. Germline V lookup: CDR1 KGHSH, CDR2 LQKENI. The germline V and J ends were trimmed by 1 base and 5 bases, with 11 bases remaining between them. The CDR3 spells CASSPQVASNEKLFF. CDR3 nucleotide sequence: TGTGCCAGCTCACCACAGGTTGCCTCGAATGAAAAACTGTTTTTT.

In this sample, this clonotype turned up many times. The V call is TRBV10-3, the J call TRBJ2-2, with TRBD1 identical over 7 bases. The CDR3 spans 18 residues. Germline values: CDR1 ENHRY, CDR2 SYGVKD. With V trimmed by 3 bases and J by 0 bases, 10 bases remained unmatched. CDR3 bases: TGTGCCATCAGTGAACCCAGGGGGTCCGTTACGAACACCGGGGAGCTGTTTTTT. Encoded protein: CAISEPRGSVTNTGELFF.

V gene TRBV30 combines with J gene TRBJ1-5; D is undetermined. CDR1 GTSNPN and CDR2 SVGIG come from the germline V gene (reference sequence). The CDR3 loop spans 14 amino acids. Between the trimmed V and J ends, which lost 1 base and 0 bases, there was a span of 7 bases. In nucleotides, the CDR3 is TGTGCCTGGAGTGGAGGTGGTAGCAATCAGCCCCAGCATTTT. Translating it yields CAWSGGGSNQPQHF.

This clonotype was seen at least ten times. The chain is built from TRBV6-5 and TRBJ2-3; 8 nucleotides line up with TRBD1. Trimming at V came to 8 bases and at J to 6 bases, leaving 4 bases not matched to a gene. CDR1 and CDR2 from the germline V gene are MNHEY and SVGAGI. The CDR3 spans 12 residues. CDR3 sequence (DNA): TGTGCCAGCGCGGACAGGGAGGATACGCAGTATTTT. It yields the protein CASADREDTQYF.

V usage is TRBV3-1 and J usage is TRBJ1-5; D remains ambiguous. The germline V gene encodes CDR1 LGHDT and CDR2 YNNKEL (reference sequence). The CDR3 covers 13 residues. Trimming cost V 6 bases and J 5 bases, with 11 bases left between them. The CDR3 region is CASSLSGDQPQHF. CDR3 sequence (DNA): TGTGCCAGCAGTCTTAGTGGGGATCAGCCCCAGCATTTT.

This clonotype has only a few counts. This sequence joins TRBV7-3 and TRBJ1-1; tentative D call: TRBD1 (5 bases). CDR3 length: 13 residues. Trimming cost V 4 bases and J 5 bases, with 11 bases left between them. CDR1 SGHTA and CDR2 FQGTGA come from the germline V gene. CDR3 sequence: CASSYRGATEAFF. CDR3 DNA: TGTGCCAGCAGCTACCGAGGGGCGACTGAAGCTTTCTTT.

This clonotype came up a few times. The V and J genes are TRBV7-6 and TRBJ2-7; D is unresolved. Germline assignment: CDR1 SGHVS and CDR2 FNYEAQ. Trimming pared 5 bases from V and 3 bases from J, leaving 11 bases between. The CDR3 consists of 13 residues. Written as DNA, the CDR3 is TGTGCCAGCAGCAGTAGTTTGGGCTACGAGCAGTACTTC. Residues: CASSSSLGYEQYF.

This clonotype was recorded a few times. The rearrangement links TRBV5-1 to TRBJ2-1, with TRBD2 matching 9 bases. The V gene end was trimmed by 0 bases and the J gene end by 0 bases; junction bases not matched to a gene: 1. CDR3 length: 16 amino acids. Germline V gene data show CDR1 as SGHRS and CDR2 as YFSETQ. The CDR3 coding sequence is TGCGCCAGCAGCTTGGGGGGACTAGCCTCCTACAATGAGCAGTTCTTC. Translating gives CASSLGGLASYNEQFF. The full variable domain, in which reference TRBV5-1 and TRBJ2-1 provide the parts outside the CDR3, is KAGVTQTPRYLIKTRGQQVTLSCSPISGHRSVSWYQQTPGQGLQFLFEYFSETQRNKGNFPGRFSGRQFSNSRSEMNVSTLELGDSALYLCASSLGGLASYNEQFFGPGTRLTVL.

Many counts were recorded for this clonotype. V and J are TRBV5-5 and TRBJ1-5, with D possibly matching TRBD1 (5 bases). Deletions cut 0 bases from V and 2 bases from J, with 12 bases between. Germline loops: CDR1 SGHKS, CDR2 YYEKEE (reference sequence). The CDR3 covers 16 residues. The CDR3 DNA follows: TGTGCCAGCAGCTTGGCCTCGGGGCTTGGCAATCAGCCCCAGCATTTT. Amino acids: CASSLASGLGNQPQHF.

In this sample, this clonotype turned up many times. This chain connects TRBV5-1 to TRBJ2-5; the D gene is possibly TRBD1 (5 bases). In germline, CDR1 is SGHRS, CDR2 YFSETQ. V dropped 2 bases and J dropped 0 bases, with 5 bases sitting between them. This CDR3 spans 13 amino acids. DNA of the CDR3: TGCGCCAGCAGCTTAGGGGACCAAGAGACCCAGTACTTC. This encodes CASSLGDQETQYF.

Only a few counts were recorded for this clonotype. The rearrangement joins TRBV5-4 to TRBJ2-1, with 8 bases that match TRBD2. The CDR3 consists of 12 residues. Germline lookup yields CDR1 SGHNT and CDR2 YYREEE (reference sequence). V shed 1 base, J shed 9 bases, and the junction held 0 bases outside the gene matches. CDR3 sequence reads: CASSLTSGEQFF. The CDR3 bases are TGTGCCAGCAGCTTGACTAGCGGTGAGCAGTTCTTC.

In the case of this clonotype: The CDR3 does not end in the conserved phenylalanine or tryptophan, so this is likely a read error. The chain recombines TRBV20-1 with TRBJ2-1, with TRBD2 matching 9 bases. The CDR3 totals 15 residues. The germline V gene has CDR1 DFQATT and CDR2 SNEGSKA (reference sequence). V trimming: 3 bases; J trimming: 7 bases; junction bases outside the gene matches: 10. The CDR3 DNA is TGCAGTGCTAGTCCGGTGGTAGCGGGGGCGAATGAGCAGTTCTCC. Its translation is CSASPVVAGANEQFS.

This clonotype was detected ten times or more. CDR3 sequence reads: CASSPLAGGRSTDTQYF. CDR3 nucleotides: TGTGCCAGCAGCCCCCTAGCGGGGGGACGGAGCACAGATACGCAGTATTTT. The chain uses TRBV7-9 and TRBJ2-3, with 11 positions matching TRBD2. Looked up from germline, CDR1 is SEHNR and CDR2 is FQNEAQ (reference sequence). CDR3 length: 17 amino acids. V lost 5 bases, J lost 0 bases, and 7 bases stayed unmatched.

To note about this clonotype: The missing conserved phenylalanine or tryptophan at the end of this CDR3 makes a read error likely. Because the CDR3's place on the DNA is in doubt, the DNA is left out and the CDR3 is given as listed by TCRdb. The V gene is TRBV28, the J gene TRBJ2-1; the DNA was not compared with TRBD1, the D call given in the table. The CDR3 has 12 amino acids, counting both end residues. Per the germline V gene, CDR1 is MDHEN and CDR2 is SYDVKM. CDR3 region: CASRIGTGVVEV.

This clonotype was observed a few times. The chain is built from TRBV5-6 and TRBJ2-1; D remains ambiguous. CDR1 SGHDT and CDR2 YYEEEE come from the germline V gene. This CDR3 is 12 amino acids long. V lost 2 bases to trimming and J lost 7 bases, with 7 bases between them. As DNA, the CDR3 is TGTGCCAGCAGCTTTCGGTGGAATGAGCAGTTCTTC. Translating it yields CASSFRWNEQFF.

CDR3 DNA sequence: TGTGCCAGCTCCGGGGACCTAAACTACGAGCAGTACTTC. Its translation: CASSGDLNYEQYF. This sequence joins TRBV2 and TRBJ2-7; TRBD1 or TRBD2 may be the D gene (5 bases each). The ends were cut back, 8 bases at V and 3 bases at J, with 14 bases in the middle. Per germline, CDR1 SNHLY and CDR2 FYNNEI. This CDR3 has 13 amino acids.

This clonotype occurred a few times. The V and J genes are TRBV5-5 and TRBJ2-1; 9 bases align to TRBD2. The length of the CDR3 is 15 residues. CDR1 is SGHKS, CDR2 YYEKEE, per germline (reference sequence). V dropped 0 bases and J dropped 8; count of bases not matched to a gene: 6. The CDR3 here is CASSLGWGLADEQFF. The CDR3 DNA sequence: TGTGCCAGCAGCTTGGGTTGGGGACTAGCTGATGAGCAGTTCTTC.

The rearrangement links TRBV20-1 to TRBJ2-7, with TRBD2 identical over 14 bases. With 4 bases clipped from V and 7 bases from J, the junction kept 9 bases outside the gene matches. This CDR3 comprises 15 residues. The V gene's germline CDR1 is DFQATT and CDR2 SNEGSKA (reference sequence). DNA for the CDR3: TGCAGTGCTACTCCCGGGACTAGCGGGGGACGGGAGCAGTACTTC. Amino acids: CSATPGTSGGREQYF.

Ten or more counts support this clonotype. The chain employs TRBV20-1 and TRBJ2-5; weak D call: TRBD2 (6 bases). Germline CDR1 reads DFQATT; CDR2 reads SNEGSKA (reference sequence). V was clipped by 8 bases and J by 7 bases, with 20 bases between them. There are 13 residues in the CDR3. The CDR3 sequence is CSTGVTVEGTQYF. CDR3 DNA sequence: TGCAGTACCGGGGTTACGGTGGAGGGGACCCAGTACTTC.

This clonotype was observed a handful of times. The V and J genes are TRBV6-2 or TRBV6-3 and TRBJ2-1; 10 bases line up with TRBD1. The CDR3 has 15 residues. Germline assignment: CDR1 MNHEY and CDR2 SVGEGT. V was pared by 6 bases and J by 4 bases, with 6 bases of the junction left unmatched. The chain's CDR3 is CASRPRQGAYNEQFF. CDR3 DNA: TGTGCCAGCAGGCCAAGACAGGGGGCATACAATGAGCAGTTCTTC.

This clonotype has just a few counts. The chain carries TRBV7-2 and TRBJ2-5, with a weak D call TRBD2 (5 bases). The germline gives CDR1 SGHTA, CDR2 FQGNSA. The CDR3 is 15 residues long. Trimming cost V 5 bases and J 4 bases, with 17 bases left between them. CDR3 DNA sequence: TGTGCCAGCAGCACGGGCAATGGAGGCGGAGAGACCCAGTACTTC. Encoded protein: CASSTGNGGGETQYF.

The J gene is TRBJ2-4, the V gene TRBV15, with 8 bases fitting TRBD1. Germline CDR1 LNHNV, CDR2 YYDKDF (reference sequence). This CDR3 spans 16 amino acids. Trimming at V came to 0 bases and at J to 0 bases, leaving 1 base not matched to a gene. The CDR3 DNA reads TGTGCCACCAGCAGAGACAGGGGGCTAGCCAAAAACATTCAGTACTTC. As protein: CATSRDRGLAKNIQYF.